This is a list of T cell receptor beta chains from one sample in a study of beta chain features in type 1 diabetes. The table came from immunoSEQ multiplex PCR; TCRdb's copy has only in-frame clones and leaves some out. The sample includes 850,000 to 900,000 clones, roughly 17% of them seen just once. The sample comprised naive CD4+ T cells from blood. The receptors originated from a woman aged 18-29 years in good health. The CDR3 runs from the conserved cysteine through the conserved F or W. Fields, in order: clone size, J gene, V gene, D gene, CDR3 protein, CDR3 DNA. A D gene is named only where the DNA matches it firmly. Part of the rows lack a size; the others show once, few, many or a class for expanded clones.

few | TRBJ2-7 | TRBV11-2 | TRBD1 | CASSLRGQGITEQYF | TGTGCCAGCAGCTTGCGGGGACAGGGTATCACCGAGCAGTACTTC
. | TRBJ2-1 | TRBV7-2 | . | CASSLIADGRGEQFF | TGTGCCAGCAGCTTAATTGCCGACGGGCGAGGTGAGCAGTTCTTC
few | TRBJ2-7 | TRBV13 | . | CASSLGPGAKEQYF | TGTGCCAGCAGCTTAGGGCCAGGGGCGAAGGAGCAGTACTTC
. | TRBJ2-1 | TRBV4-1 | TRBD2 | CASSQPGTSKNEQFF | TGCGCCAGCAGCCAACCCGGGACTAGCAAGAATGAGCAGTTCTTC
. | TRBJ1-4 | TRBV29-1 | . | CSVKLDRANEKLFF | TGCAGCGTGAAATTGGACAGAGCTAATGAAAAACTGTTTTTT
. | TRBJ2-5 | TRBV6-1 | TRBD2 | CATTGLAGVETQYF | TGTGCCACCACTGGACTAGCGGGAGTTGAGACCCAGTACTTC
. | TRBJ1-1 | TRBV7-8 | . | CASSLYGGTNTEAFF | TGTGCCAGCAGCTTATATGGGGGGACGAACACTGAAGCTTTCTTT
few | TRBJ2-1 | TRBV18 | TRBD2 | CASSELAGDYNEQFF | TGTGCCAGCTCAGAGCTAGCGGGAGATTACAATGAGCAGTTCTTC
few | TRBJ2-7 | TRBV28 | . | CASSLPVGEQYF | TGTGCCAGCAGTTTACCGGTGGGCGAGCAGTACTTC
. | TRBJ1-2 | TRBV18 | . | CASSPGEPGDGYTF | TGTGCCAGCTCACCCGGGGAGCCCGGCGATGGCTACACCTTC
. | TRBJ2-2 | TRBV7-9 | . | CASNRDPVSTGELFF | TGTGCCAGCAACCGGGACCCCGTATCTACCGGGGAGCTGTTTTTT